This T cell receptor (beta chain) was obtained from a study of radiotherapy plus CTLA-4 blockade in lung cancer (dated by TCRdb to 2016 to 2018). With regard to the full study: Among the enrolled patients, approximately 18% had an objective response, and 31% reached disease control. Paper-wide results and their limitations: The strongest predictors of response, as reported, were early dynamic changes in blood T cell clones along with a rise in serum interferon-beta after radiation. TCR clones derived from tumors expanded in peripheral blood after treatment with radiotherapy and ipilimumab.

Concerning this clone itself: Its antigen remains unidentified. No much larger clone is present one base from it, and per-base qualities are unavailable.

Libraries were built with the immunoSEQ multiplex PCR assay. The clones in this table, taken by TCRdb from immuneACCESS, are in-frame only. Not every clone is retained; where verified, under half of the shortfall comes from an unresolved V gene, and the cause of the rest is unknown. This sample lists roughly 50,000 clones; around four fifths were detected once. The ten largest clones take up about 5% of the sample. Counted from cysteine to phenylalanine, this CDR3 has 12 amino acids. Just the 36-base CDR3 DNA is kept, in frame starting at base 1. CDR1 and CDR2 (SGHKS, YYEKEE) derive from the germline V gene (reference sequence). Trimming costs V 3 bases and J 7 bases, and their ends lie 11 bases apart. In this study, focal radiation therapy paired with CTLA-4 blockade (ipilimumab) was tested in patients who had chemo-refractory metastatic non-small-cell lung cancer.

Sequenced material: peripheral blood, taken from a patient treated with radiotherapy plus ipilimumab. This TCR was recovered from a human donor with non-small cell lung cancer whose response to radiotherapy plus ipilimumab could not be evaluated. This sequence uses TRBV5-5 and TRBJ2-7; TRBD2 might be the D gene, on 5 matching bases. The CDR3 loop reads CASSSGIWEQYF. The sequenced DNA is TGTGCCAGCAGCTCCGGGATTTGGGAGCAGTACTTC.